This T cell receptor (beta chain) emerged from a study of cytomegalovirus exposure and HLA in healthy donors. Study-level findings and limits: Analyzed later, association rates of TCRs varied across HLA loci, with DRB1 most and HLA-C fewest. No immune exposure information besides CMV serostatus was available. Some TCR beta chains (over 150 of them) were listed as cytomegalovirus-associated. Around 18,000 TCR beta sequences were associated with HLA alleles at 0.05 false discovery rate in a later analysis.

The PCR made use of 60 Vbeta and 13 Jbeta primers. The data were produced by immunoSEQ multiplex PCR, yet TCRdb's version contains in-frame clones alone and is incomplete. The table records some 130,000 clones, around 75% of them present only once. A word on this clone: Its antigen is not known.

With V trimmed by 4 bases and J by 8 bases, 17 bases remained unmatched. The germline CDR1 and CDR2 sequences are SGHNT and YYREEE (reference sequence). CDR3 length: 18 residues. The chain joins TRBV5-4 to TRBJ1-4; 10 nucleotides match TRBD1. The receptor was derived from a man in his thirties or forties in good health and CMV-seronegative. Sequenced: PBMCs. The CDR3 protein is CASSLSGQGIVEGEKLFF. CDR3 in DNA: TGTGCCAGCAGCCTCTCGGGACAGGGGATCGTGGAGGGCGAAAAACTGTTTTTT.